The source of this T cell receptor (beta chain) is a study of blood T cell repertoires in COVID-19. Some clones are missing from TCRdb's copy, which holds only in-frame ones; the method was immunoSEQ multiplex PCR. Among around 130,000 clones listed, roughly four fifths were seen once. This CDR3 has 17 residues. Germline trimming cut 7 bases from V and 4 bases from J; bases unmatched to any gene: 17. From germline, CDR1 is MNHEY and CDR2 SMNVEV (reference sequence). The sequenced sample consisted of peripheral blood. The V gene is TRBV27, the J gene TRBJ2-7, with 9 bases aligning to TRBD1. This TCR was sampled from an elderly woman with acute or convalescent COVID-19. The CDR3 DNA is TGTGCCAGCACCCCGGGACAGGGTCTTGCGTCATTATACGAGCAGTACTTC. This encodes CASTPGQGLASLYEQYF.